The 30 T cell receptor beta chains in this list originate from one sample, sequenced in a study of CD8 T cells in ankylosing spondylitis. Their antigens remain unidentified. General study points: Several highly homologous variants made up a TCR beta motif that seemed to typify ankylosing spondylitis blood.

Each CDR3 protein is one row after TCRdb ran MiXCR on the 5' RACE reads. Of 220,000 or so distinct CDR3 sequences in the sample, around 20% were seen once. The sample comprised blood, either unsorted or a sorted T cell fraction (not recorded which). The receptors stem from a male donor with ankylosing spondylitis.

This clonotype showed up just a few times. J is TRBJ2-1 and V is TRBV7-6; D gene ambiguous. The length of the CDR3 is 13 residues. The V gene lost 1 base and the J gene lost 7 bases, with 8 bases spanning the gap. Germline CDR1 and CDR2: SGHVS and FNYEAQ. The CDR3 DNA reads TGTGCCAGCAGCTTAGGACCTAGAAATGAGCAGTTCTTC. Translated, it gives CASSLGPRNEQFF.

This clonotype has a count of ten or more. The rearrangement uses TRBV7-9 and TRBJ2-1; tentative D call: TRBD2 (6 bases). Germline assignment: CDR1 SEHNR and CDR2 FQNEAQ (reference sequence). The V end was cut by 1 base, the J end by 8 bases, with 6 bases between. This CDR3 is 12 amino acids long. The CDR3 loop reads CASSLGGDEQFF. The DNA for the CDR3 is TGTGCCAGCAGCTTAGGGGGGGATGAGCAGTTCTTC.

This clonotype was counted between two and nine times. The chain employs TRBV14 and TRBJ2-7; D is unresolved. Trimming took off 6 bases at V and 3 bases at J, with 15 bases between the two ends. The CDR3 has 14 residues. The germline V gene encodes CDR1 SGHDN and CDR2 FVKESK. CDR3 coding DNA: TGTGCCAGCAGAGCAGGCAGCGAGCTCTACGAGCAGTACTTC. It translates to CASRAGSELYEQYF.

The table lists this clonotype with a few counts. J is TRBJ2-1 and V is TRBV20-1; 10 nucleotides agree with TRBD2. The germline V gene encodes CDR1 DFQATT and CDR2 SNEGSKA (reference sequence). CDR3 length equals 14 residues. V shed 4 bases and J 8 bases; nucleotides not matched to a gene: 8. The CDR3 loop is CSAILAGGPDEQFF. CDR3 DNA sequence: TGCAGTGCTATTTTAGCGGGAGGACCAGATGAGCAGTTCTTC.

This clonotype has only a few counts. CDR3 residues: CASSMGQGVTDTQYF. DNA for the CDR3: TGTGCCAGTAGTATGGGACAGGGGGTCACAGATACGCAGTATTTT. The gene calls are TRBV19 and TRBJ2-3; 11 bases fit TRBD1. Germline lookup yields CDR1 LNHDA and CDR2 SQIVND (reference sequence). V dropped 3 bases and J dropped 2; count of bases not matched to a gene: 1. There are 15 residues in the CDR3.

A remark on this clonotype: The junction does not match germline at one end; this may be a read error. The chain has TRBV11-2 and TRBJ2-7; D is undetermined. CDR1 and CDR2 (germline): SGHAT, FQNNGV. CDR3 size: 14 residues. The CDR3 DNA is TGTGCCAGCAACTTAGCCAACTTTGCCTACGAGCAGTACTTC. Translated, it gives CASNLANFAYEQYF.

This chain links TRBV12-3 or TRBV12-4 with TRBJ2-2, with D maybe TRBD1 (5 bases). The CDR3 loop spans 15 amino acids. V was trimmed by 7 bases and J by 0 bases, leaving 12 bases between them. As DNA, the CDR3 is TGTGCCAGCACCCCCCGCAGGGCGAACACCGGGGAGCTGTTTTTT. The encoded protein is CASTPRRANTGELFF.

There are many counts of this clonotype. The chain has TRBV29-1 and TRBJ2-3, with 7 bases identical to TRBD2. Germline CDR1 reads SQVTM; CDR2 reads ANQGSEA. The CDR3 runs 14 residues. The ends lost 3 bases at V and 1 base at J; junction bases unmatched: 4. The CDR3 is CSVEKREGTDTQYF. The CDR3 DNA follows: TGCAGCGTTGAGAAACGGGAGGGCACAGATACGCAGTATTTT.

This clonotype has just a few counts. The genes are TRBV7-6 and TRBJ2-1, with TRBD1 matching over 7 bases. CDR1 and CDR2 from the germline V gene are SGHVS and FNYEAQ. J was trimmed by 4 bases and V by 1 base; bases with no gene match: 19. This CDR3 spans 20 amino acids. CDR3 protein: CASSLVGTETKPDKYNEQFF. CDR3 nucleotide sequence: TGTGCCAGCAGCTTAGTGGGGACAGAGACAAAACCGGACAAATACAATGAGCAGTTCTTC.

CDR3 in amino acids: CASSEGRQNTEAFF. The CDR3 coding sequence is TGTGCCAGCAGTGAGGGGCGACAGAACACTGAAGCTTTCTTT. The chain has TRBV2 and TRBJ1-1; TRBD1 is a possible D gene (5 bases). Germline V CDR1 and CDR2: SNHLY, FYNNEI. V was trimmed by 3 bases and J by 1 base, leaving 9 bases between them. CDR3 length: 14 residues.

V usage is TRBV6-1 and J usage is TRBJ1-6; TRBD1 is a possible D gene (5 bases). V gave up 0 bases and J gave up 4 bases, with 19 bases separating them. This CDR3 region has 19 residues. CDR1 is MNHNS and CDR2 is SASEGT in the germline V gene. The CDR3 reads CASSEALKWEGSYNSPLHF. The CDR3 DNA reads TGTGCCAGCAGTGAAGCGTTGAAATGGGAGGGGTCGTATAATTCACCCCTCCACTTT.

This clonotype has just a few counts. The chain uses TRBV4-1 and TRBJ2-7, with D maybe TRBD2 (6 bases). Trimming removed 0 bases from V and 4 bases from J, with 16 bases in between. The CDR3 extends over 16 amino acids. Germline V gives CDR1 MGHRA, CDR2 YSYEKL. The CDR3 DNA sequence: TGCGCCAGCAGCCAAGAAGGGGACTCCAAATGGTACGAGCAGTACTTC. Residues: CASSQEGDSKWYEQYF.

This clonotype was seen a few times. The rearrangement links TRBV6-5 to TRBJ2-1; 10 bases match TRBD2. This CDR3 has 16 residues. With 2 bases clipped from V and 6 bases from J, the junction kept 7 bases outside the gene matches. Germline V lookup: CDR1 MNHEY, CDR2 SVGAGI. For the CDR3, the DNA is TGTGCCAGCAGTTACGCGAGCGGGAGGGTCTCCAATGAGCAGTTCTTC. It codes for CASSYASGRVSNEQFF.

CDR3 bases: TGTGCCAGCAGCGACAACACTGAAGCTTTCTTT. Translated: CASSDNTEAFF. The chain couples TRBV27 to TRBJ1-1, with D hard to call. V lost 6 bases to trimming and J lost 2 bases, with 4 bases between them. The CDR3 is 11 residues long. The germline V gene has CDR1 MNHEY and CDR2 SMNVEV (reference sequence).

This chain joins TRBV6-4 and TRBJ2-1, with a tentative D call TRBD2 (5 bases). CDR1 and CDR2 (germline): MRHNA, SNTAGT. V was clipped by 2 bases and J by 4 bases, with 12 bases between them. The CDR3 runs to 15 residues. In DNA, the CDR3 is TGTGCCAGCAGTGACGGGGAGTTGGGGTACAATGAGCAGTTCTTC. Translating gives CASSDGELGYNEQFF.

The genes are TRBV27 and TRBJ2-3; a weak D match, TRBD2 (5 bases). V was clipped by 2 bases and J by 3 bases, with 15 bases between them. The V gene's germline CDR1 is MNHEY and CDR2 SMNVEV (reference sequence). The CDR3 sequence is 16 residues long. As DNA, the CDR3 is TGTGCCAGCAGTTTAGTCTGGGTGTCGGGAACAGATACGCAGTATTTT. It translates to CASSLVWVSGTDTQYF.

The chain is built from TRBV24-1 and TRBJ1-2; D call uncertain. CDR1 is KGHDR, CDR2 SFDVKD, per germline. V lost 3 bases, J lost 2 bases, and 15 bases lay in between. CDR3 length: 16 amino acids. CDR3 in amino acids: CATSDPRWPSNYGYTF. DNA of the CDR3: TGTGCCACCAGTGATCCCCGGTGGCCCTCGAACTATGGCTACACCTTC.

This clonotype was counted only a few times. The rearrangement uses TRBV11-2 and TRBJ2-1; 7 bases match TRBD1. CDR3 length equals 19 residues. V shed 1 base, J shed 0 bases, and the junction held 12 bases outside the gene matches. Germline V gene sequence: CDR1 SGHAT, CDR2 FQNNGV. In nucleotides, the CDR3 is TGTGCCAGCAGCTTAGGAGGGACAGATTTCTTTAGCTCCTACAATGAGCAGTTCTTC. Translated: CASSLGGTDFFSSYNEQFF.

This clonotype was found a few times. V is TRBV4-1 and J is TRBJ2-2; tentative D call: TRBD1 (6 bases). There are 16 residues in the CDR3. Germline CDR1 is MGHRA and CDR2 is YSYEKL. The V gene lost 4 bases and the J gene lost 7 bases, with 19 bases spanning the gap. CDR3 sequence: CASSRGAFLQGGELFF. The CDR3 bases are TGCGCCAGCAGCCGGGGCGCCTTCCTACAGGGCGGGGAGCTGTTTTTT.

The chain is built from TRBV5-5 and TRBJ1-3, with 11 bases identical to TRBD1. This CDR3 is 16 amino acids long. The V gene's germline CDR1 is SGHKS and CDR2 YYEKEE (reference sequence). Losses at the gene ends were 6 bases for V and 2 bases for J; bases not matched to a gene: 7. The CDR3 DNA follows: TGTGCCAGCACCCAATGGGACAGGGGGACTGGAAACACCATATATTTT. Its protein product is CASTQWDRGTGNTIYF.

As DNA, the CDR3 is TGTGCCAGCAGCTGGGGGGGCCCCTACGAGCAGTACTTC. It specifies CASSWGGPYEQYF. The chain has TRBV13 and TRBJ2-7, with TRBD2 as a possible D gene (7 bases). Germline-derived CDR1 and CDR2 are PRHDT and FYEKMQ (reference sequence). The CDR3 is made up of 13 amino acids. Trimming cost V 4 bases and J 2 bases, with 9 bases left between them.

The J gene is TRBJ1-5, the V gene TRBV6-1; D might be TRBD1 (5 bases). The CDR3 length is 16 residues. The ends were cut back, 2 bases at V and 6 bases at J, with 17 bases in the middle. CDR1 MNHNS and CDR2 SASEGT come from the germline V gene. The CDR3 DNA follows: TGTGCCAGCAGTGAAAGCTTGGGTGGGACCGCTCAGCCCCAGCATTTT. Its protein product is CASSESLGGTAQPQHF.

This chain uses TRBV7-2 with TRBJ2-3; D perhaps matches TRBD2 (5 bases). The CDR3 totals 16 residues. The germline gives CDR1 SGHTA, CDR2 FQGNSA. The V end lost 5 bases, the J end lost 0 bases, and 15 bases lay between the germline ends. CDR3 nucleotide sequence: TGTGCCAGCAGCCCCCGGGGTTGGCCTAGCACAGATACGCAGTATTTT. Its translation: CASSPRGWPSTDTQYF.

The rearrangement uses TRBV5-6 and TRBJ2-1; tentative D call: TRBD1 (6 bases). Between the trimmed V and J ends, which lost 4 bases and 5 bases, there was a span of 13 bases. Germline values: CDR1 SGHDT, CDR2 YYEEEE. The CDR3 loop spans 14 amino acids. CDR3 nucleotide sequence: TGTGCCAGCAGCCATAGGACAGTAAACAATGAGCAGTTCTTC. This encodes CASSHRTVNNEQFF.

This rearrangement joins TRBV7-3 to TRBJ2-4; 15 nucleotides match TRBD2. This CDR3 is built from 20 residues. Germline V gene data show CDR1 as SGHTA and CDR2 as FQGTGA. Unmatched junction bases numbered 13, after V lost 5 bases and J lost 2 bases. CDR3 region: CASSPSPGLAGGRSKNIQYF. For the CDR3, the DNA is TGTGCCAGCAGCCCGAGCCCCGGACTAGCGGGGGGGAGGTCCAAAAACATTCAGTACTTC.

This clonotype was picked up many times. In nucleotides, the CDR3 is TGTGCCAGCAGTCCCGATGGGGCTAGCGGGGGGGCCAAAAACATTCAGTACTTC. Its translation: CASSPDGASGGAKNIQYF. This chain links TRBV12-3 or TRBV12-4 with TRBJ2-4, with TRBD2 matching 11 bases. V lost 5 bases, J lost 1 base, and 10 bases stayed unmatched. The CDR3 totals 18 residues.

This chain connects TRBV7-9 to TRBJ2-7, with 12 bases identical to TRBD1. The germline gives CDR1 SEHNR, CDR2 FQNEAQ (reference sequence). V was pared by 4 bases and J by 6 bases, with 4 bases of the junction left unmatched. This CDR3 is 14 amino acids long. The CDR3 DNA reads TGTGCCAGCAGCTCTCGGGACAGGGGGCTCGAGCAGTACTTC. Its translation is CASSSRDRGLEQYF.

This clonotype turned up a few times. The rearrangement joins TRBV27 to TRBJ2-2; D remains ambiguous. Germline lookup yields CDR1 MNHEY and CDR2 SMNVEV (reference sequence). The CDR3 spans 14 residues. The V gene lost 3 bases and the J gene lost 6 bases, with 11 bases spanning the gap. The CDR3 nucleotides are TGTGCCAGCAGTTTTATCGGGTCCTCCGGGGAGCTGTTTTTT. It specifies CASSFIGSSGELFF.

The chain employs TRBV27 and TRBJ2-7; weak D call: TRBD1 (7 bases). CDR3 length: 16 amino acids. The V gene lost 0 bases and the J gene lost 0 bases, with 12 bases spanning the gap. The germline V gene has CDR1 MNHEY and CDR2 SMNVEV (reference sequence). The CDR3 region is CASSLSLEGASYEQYF. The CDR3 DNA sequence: TGTGCCAGCAGTTTATCGTTGGAGGGGGCCTCCTACGAGCAGTACTTC.

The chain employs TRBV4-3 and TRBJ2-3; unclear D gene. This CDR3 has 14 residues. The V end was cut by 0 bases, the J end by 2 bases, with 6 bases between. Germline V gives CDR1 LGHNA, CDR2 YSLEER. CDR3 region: CASSQEAFTDTQYF. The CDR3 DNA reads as TGCGCCAGCAGCCAAGAGGCGTTCACAGATACGCAGTATTTT.